This T cell receptor (beta chain) was observed in a study of T cells in Graves' hyperthyroidism and ophthalmopathy. This clonotype was observed a handful of times. Its matching antigen is unknown. CDR1 and CDR2 (germline): WSHSY, SAAADI. This CDR3 has 17 amino acids. The germline V and J ends were trimmed by 3 bases and 5 bases, with 22 bases remaining between them. The investigators amplified TCR beta CDR3 regions from RNA transcripts. First-round RT-PCR of the TCR CDR3 relied on the HTBI primer set. MiXCR, applied by TCRdb to the multiplex PCR reads, yields one record per CDR3 protein. The sample consists of about 700,000 distinct CDR3 sequences, 45% of them appearing once. Diagnoses used clinical symptoms, serum thyroxine and TRAb, thyroid ultrasound and orbital computed tomography. Findings and caveats of the study: Before onset, ophthalmopathy was predicted by the model a median roughly six months earlier. Separation of ophthalmopathy from stable hyperthyroidism was achieved by a 13 V-J model. Most expanded thyroid clonotypes above 0.001 also appeared in blood.

The TCR sequence derives from an adult man with Graves' disease, either hyperthyroidism or ophthalmopathy (not recorded which). The sequencing sample was made of peripheral blood or thyroid tissue (not recorded which). The V call is TRBV10-2, the J call TRBJ1-2; D gene unclear. DNA of the CDR3: TGCGCCAGCAGTGACTCACCAGTCGAAGGGTGGGGTTATGGCTACACCTTC. Translated, it gives CASSDSPVEGWGYGYTF.